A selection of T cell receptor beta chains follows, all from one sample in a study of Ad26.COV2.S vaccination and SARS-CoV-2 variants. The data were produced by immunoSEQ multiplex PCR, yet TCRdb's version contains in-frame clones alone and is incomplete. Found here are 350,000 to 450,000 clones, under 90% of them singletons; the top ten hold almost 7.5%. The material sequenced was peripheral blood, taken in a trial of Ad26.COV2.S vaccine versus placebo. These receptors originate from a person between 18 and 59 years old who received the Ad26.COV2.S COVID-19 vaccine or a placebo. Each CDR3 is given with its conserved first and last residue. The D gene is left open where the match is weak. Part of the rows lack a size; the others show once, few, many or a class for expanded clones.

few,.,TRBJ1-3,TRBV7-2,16,TGTGCCAGCAGCCCCCAGAGGGGAGATGGTGGAAACACCATATATTTT,CASSPQRGDGGNTIYF
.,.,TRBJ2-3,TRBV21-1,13,TGTGCCAGCAGTAACAGGGCTGCAGATACGCAGTATTTT,CASSNRAADTQYF
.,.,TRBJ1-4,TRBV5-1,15,TGCGCCAGCAGCTTATCGACCGGGAGGGATGAAAAACTGTTTTTT,CASSLSTGRDEKLFF
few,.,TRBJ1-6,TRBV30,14,TGTGCCACCGAAGCGAGCTCCTATAATTCACCCCTCCACTTT,CATEASSYNSPLHF
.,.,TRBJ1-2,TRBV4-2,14,TGTGCCAGCAGCCAAAGGACGGGGCCGGGTGGCTACACCTTC,CASSQRTGPGGYTF
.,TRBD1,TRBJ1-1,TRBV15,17,TGTGCCACCAGCATCCGGAACAGGGGGGTCGGGAACACTGAAGCTTTCTTT,CATSIRNRGVGNTEAFF
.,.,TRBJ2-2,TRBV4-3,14,TGCGCCAGCAGAGGGGGGCCCGACACCGGGGAGCTGTTTTTT,CASRGGPDTGELFF
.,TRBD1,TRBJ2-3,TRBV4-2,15,TGTGCCAGCAGCCAACCCGGACAGGGCCCAGATACGCAGTATTTT,CASSQPGQGPDTQYF
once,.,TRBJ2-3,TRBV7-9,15,TGTGCCAGCAGCATGTCGGGGGGCCGAGGAGATACGCAGTATTTT,CASSMSGGRGDTQYF
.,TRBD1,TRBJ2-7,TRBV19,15,TGTGCCAGTAGTGGGGGACAGGGGGCAGAGTACGAGCAGTACTTC,CASSGGQGAEYEQYF
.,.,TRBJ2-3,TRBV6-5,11,TGTGCCAGCAGACTGGGTGATACGCAGTATTTT,CASRLGDTQYF
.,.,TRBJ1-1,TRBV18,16,TGTGCCAGCTCACTTCTCATTCTGACATCCAACACTGAAGCTTTCTTT,CASSLLILTSNTEAFF
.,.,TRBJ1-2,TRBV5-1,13,TGCGCCAGCTCCGAGCCAGAAAACTATGGCTACACCTTC,CASSEPENYGYTF
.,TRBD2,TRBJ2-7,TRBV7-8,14,TGTGCCAGCAGCTTAGGGGGACTAGTGTACGAGCAGTACTTC,CASSLGGLVYEQYF
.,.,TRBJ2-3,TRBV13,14,TGTGCCAGCAGCTCTAACTCCGCGGCAGATACGCAGTATTTT,CASSSNSAADTQYF
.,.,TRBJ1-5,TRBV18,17,TGTGCCAGCTCACCACGAAGTCTGGGTCCTGAAGACCAGCCCCAGCATTTT,CASSPRSLGPEDQPQHF
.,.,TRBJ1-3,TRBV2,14,TGTGCCAGCAGTCGGGACCGCTCTGGAAACACCATATATTTT,CASSRDRSGNTIYF
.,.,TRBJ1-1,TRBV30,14,TGTGCCTGGAGGACGGGACCCCTGAACACTGAAGCTTTCTTT,CAWRTGPLNTEAFF
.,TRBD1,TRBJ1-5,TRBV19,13,TGTGCCAGTAGGGGGACAGGGAGGCAGCCCCAGCATTTT,CASRGTGRQPQHF
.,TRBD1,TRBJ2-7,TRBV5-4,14,TGTGCCAGCAAAGAGACAGGGTCGTCCTACGAGCAGTACTTC,CASKETGSSYEQYF
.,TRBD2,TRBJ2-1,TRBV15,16,TGTGCCACCAGCAGCTGGACTAGCGCGACCTACAATGAGCAGTTCTTC,CATSSWTSATYNEQFF
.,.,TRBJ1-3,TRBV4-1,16,TGCGCCAGCAGCCAAGTAGTGGCGACCTCTGGAAACACCATATATTTT,CASSQVVATSGNTIYF
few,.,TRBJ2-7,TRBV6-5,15,TGTGCCAGCAGTTACTCGTCAGGGGGGGTGTACGAGCAGTACTTC,CASSYSSGGVYEQYF
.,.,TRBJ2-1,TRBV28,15,TGTGCCAGCAACCCCAGGGCGGGATGGTACAATGAGCAGTTCTTC,CASNPRAGWYNEQFF
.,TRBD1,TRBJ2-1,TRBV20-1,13,TGCAGTGCTAGTGCAGGGGGACGCAATGAGCAGTTCTTC,CSASAGGRNEQFF
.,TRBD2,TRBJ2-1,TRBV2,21,TGTGCCAGCAGTGAACCTCGTGGGACTAGCGGGGGTTCAAGCTCCTACAATGAGCAGTTCTTC,CASSEPRGTSGGSSSYNEQFF
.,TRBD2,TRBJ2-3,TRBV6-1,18,TGTGCCAGCAGTGGGGGTTTACTAGCGGGAGTTTATCCAGATACGCAGTATTTT,CASSGGLLAGVYPDTQYF
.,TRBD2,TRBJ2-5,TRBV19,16,TGTGCCAGTAGTATAATCGGACTAGCGGGAAAGGAGACCCAGTACTTC,CASSIIGLAGKETQYF
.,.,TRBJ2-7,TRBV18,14,TGTGCCAGCTCACCAGACCGGGCCCCCTACGAGCAGTACTTC,CASSPDRAPYEQYF
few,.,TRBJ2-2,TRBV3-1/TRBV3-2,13,TGTGCCAGCAGCCAAGTGGGGACCGGGGAGCTGTTTTTT,CASSQVGTGELFF
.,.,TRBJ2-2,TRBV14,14,TGTGCCAGCAGCCCGCGCCTCAAAAACGGGGAGCTGTTTTTT,CASSPRLKNGELFF
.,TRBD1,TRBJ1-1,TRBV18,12,TGTGCCAGCTCATTTACAGGGGGAGAAGCTTTCTTT,CASSFTGGEAFF
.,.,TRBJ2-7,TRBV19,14,TGTGCCAGTAGTATAGGGGACTCCCGCTACGAGCAGTACTTC,CASSIGDSRYEQYF
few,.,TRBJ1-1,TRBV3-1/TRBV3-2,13,TGTGCCAGCAGCCGCCACCGGGACGCTGAAGCTTTCTTT,CASSRHRDAEAFF
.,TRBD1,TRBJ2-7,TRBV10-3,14,TGTGCCATCAGCGCGACAGGGGGCTCCTACGAGCAGTACTTC,CAISATGGSYEQYF
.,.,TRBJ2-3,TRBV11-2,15,TGTGCCAGCAGGTCCACTATATGGGACACAGATACGCAGTATTTT,CASRSTIWDTDTQYF
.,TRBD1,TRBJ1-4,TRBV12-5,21,TGTGCTAGTGGTTTGGTACATCCGAGAGGACAGGGCAAGGACACGGGCGAAAAACTGTTTTTT,CASGLVHPRGQGKDTGEKLFF
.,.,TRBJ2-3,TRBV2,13,TGTGCCAGCAGGGGGCTAAGCACAGATACGCAGTATTTT,CASRGLSTDTQYF
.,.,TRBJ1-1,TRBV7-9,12,TGTGCCAGCAGCCAACAGGGAACTGAAGCTTTCTTT,CASSQQGTEAFF
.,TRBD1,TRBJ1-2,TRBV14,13,TGTGCCAGCAGCTTCCGGGACAGGGAAGTCTACACCTTC,CASSFRDREVYTF
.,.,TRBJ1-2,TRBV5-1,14,TGCGCCAGCAGCACAGGGTCTCCGAACTATGGCTACACCTTC,CASSTGSPNYGYTF
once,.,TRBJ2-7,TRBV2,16,TGTGCCAGCAACCTCCGGAAGGGAGGCCCTCTGGCCGAGCAGTACTTC,CASNLRKGGPLAEQYF
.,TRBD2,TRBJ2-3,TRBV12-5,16,TGTGCTAGTGGACCTGGACTAGCGGGGGGTCCAGATACGCAGTATTTT,CASGPGLAGGPDTQYF
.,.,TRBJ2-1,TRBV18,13,TGTGCCAGCTCACCTAGGGCTCGGGGTGAGCAGTTCTTC,CASSPRARGEQFF
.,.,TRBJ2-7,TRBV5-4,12,TGTGCCAGCAGCACCGACAACTACGAGCAGTACTTC,CASSTDNYEQYF
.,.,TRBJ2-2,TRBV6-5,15,TGTGCCAGCAGGCCCCGGGGACAGAACACCGGGGAGCTGTTTTTT,CASRPRGQNTGELFF
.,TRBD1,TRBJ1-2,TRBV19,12,TGTGCCAGTAGTGTATCGACAGGGGCTGGCACCTTC,CASSVSTGAGTF
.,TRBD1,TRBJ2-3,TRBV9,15,TGTGCCAGCAGCGCTAGGGGGCAGCGTGGCGATACGCAGTATTTT,CASSARGQRGDTQYF
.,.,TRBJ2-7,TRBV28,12,TGTGCCAGCAGCCCCCGCGGGTACGAGCAGTACTTC,CASSPRGYEQYF
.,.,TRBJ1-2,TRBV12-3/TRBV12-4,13,TGTGCCAGCAGTACCATGAAAGTCGGCGGCTACACCTTC,CASSTMKVGGYTF
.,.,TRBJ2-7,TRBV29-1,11,TGCAGCGTGGGGGACATAGTAGAGCAGTACTTC,CSVGDIVEQYF
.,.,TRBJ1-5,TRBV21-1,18,TGTGCCAGCAGCAAAGAACGACAGGGGGAACGAGGCAATCAGCCCCAGCATTTT,CASSKERQGERGNQPQHF
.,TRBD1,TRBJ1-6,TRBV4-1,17,TGCGCCAGCAGCCAAGGCCCGACAGGGTACAGAAATTCACCCCTCCACTTT,CASSQGPTGYRNSPLHF
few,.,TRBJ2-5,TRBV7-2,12,TGTGCCAGCAGCTTGACTAGAGAGACCCAGTACTTC,CASSLTRETQYF
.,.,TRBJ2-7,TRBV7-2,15,TGTGCCAGCAGCCGCGGGGCGGTCCCCGTCCACGAGCAGTACTTC,CASSRGAVPVHEQYF
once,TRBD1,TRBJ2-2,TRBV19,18,TGTGCCAGTAGTATAGTGCTCCAGGGGGCAAGACGGGCCGGGGAGCTGTTTTTT,CASSIVLQGARRAGELFF
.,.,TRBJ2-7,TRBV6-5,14,TGTGCCTCTCAGGCTAGCAGGCTAATCTACGAGCAGTACTTC,CASQASRLIYEQYF
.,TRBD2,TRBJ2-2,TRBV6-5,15,TGTGCCAGCAGGCTTCGACTAGCCAACACCGGGGAGCTGTTTTTT,CASRLRLANTGELFF
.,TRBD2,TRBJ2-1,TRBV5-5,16,TGTGCCAGCAGCTTGCCTAGCGGGGGGGCAGACAATGAGCAGTTCTTC,CASSLPSGGADNEQFF
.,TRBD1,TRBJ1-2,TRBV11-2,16,TGTGCCAGCAGAAAACCGGGACAGGGGGTCGGCTATGGCTACACCTTC,CASRKPGQGVGYGYTF